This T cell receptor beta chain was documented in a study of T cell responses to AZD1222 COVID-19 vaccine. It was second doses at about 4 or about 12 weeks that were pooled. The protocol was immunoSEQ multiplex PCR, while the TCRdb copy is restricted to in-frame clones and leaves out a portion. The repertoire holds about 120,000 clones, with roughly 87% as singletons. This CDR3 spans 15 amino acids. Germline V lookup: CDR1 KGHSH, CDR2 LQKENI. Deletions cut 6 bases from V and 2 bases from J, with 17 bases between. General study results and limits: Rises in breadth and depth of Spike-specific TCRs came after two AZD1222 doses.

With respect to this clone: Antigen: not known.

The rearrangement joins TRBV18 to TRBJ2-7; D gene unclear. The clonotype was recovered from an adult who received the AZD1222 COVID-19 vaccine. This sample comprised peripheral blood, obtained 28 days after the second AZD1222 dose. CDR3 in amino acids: CASSLAGRPTYEQYF. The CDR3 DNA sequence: TGTGCCAGCTCTCTCGCTGGACGGCCGACCTACGAGCAGTACTTC.